A selection of T cell receptor beta chains follows, all from one sample in a study of blood T cells in healthy people across ages. TCRdb fed the 5' RACE reads into MiXCR, producing one record per CDR3 protein. The repertoire holds about 800,000 distinct CDR3 sequences, less than 60% seen once, with around 18% in the top ten. Input material: blood. These receptor sequences come from a man at least 80 years old in good health. Each CDR3 is given with its conserved first and last residue. Each record gives: D gene, J gene, clone size, V gene, CDR3 DNA, CDR3 protein. A D gene is named only where the DNA matches it firmly. A row's size may be missing; if present it is once, few, many or a size class.

D gene: TRBD2
J gene: TRBJ2-1
clone size: few
V gene: TRBV5-6
CDR3 DNA: TGTGCCAGCAGCTTGATCATAACTAGCGGGAGACATGAGCAGTTCTTC
CDR3 protein: CASSLIITSGRHEQFF

D gene: NA
J gene: TRBJ2-3
clone size: NA
V gene: TRBV28
CDR3 DNA: TGTGCCAGCAGCCCGGGACGAGCGGCCCAGACCACAGATACGCAGTATTTT
CDR3 protein: CASSPGRAAQTTDTQYF

D gene: TRBD1
J gene: TRBJ2-3
clone size: few
V gene: TRBV4-2
CDR3 DNA: TGTGCCAGCAGCCCCGCGACAGGGGGGTGGACTAGTGGGGATACGCAGTATTTT
CDR3 protein: CASSPATGGWTSGDTQYF

D gene: NA
J gene: TRBJ2-3
clone size: NA
V gene: TRBV5-1
CDR3 DNA: TGCGCCAGCGGCTTGGCCCGCTATAGCACAGATACGCAGTATTTT
CDR3 protein: CASGLARYSTDTQYF

D gene: NA
J gene: TRBJ1-5
clone size: NA
V gene: TRBV2
CDR3 DNA: TGTGCCAGCAGTGAAGCTAGGGCTCAGCCCCAGCATTTT
CDR3 protein: CASSEARAQPQHF

D gene: TRBD2
J gene: TRBJ2-7
clone size: many
V gene: TRBV20-1
CDR3 DNA: TGCAGTGCTAGTCGTAGCGGGGTCTACGAGCAGTACTTC
CDR3 protein: CSASRSGVYEQYF

D gene: TRBD2
J gene: TRBJ2-3
clone size: NA
V gene: TRBV27
CDR3 DNA: TGTGCCAGCAGTTTATTGCGGGAGAGGATAGATACGCAGTATTTT
CDR3 protein: CASSLLRERIDTQYF

D gene: NA
J gene: TRBJ2-7
clone size: NA
V gene: TRBV7-2
CDR3 DNA: TGTGCCAGCAGCTCCTTAGCATATAGCTCCTACGAGCAGTACTTC
CDR3 protein: CASSSLAYSSYEQYF

D gene: NA
J gene: TRBJ2-3
clone size: NA
V gene: TRBV29-1
CDR3 DNA: TGCAGCGTCGAGGGCGGATTCACAGATACGCAGTATTTT
CDR3 protein: CSVEGGFTDTQYF

D gene: NA
J gene: TRBJ2-1
clone size: NA
V gene: TRBV9
CDR3 DNA: TGTGCCAGCGCCCAGGCGGACTGGCGCAATGAGCAGTTCTTC
CDR3 protein: CASAQADWRNEQFF

D gene: NA
J gene: TRBJ2-1
clone size: few
V gene: TRBV20-1
CDR3 DNA: TGCAGTGCTAGTCAGGGCCTCCCCCCTGAGCAGTTCTTC
CDR3 protein: CSASQGLPPEQFF

D gene: NA
J gene: TRBJ2-4
clone size: few
V gene: TRBV5-1
CDR3 DNA: TGCGCCAGCAGCTTGGAAGGCGGAGCGGCGAACATTCAGTACTTC
CDR3 protein: CASSLEGGAANIQYF

D gene: NA
J gene: TRBJ2-1
clone size: few
V gene: TRBV9
CDR3 DNA: TGTGCCAGCAGCCCAACTAGGCATGAGCAGTTCTTC
CDR3 protein: CASSPTRHEQFF

D gene: NA
J gene: TRBJ2-7
clone size: NA
V gene: TRBV14
CDR3 DNA: TGTGCCAGCAGCCAAGACTGGTCCAGGGTATACGAGCAGTACTTC
CDR3 protein: CASSQDWSRVYEQYF

D gene: NA
J gene: TRBJ2-5
clone size: NA
V gene: TRBV7-9
CDR3 DNA: TGTGCCAGCAGTACGGGGCAACAAGAGACCCAGTACTTC
CDR3 protein: CASSTGQQETQYF

D gene: NA
J gene: TRBJ2-5
clone size: NA
V gene: TRBV4-3
CDR3 DNA: TGCGCCAGCAGCCAACACGAGATCGGAGGGACCCAGTACTTC
CDR3 protein: CASSQHEIGGTQYF

D gene: NA
J gene: TRBJ2-3
clone size: NA
V gene: TRBV20-1
CDR3 DNA: TGCAGCAGCAGGAGGGGGCGTCGAGATACGCAGTATTTT
CDR3 protein: CSSRRGRRDTQYF

D gene: TRBD2
J gene: TRBJ2-1
clone size: NA
V gene: TRBV7-2
CDR3 DNA: TGTGCCAGCAGCCCCGGACTAGCGGGAGTTCACAATGAGCAGTTCTTC
CDR3 protein: CASSPGLAGVHNEQFF

D gene: NA
J gene: TRBJ1-4
clone size: few
V gene: TRBV21-1
CDR3 DNA: TGTGCCAGCAGCAGGGACAGGGGGCATCCTTCAACTAATGAAAAACTGTTTTTT
CDR3 protein: CASSRDRGHPSTNEKLFF

D gene: NA
J gene: TRBJ2-3
clone size: NA
V gene: TRBV4-3
CDR3 DNA: TGCGCCAGCAGCCAAGATTTGCGGGGTACTTTCACAGATACGCAGTATTTT
CDR3 protein: CASSQDLRGTFTDTQYF

D gene: NA
J gene: TRBJ2-7
clone size: NA
V gene: TRBV6-1
CDR3 DNA: TGTGCCAGCAGTTCACACGGGACGGACTCCTACAATGAGCAGTACTTC
CDR3 protein: CASSSHGTDSYNEQYF

D gene: NA
J gene: TRBJ2-7
clone size: many
V gene: TRBV20-1
CDR3 DNA: TGCAGTGCTAGGTTTGGCGGCTACGAGCAGTACTTC
CDR3 protein: CSARFGGYEQYF

D gene: TRBD1
J gene: TRBJ2-7
clone size: few
V gene: TRBV20-1
CDR3 DNA: TGCAGTGCTAGAGACCGGGACAGTCTCTACGAGCAGTACTTC
CDR3 protein: CSARDRDSLYEQYF

D gene: NA
J gene: TRBJ2-5
clone size: NA
V gene: TRBV7-7
CDR3 DNA: TGTGCTAGCAGCCAGGGAAGTCTAGAGACCCAGTACTTC
CDR3 protein: CASSQGSLETQYF

D gene: TRBD2
J gene: TRBJ2-3
clone size: few
V gene: TRBV11-2
CDR3 DNA: TGTGCCAGCAGCTTAGGTCATCTAGCGGGAGGGTACGATACGCAGTATTTT
CDR3 protein: CASSLGHLAGGYDTQYF

D gene: TRBD2
J gene: TRBJ2-7
clone size: few
V gene: TRBV5-5
CDR3 DNA: TGTGCCAGCAGCTGGGGGACTAGCGAAACCTACGAGCAGTACTTC
CDR3 protein: CASSWGTSETYEQYF

D gene: TRBD1
J gene: TRBJ1-2
clone size: few
V gene: TRBV4-1
CDR3 DNA: TGCGCCAGCAGCGAACAGGGGGCTAGTGGCTACACCTTC
CDR3 protein: CASSEQGASGYTF

D gene: NA
J gene: TRBJ2-6
clone size: NA
V gene: TRBV10-1
CDR3 DNA: TGCGCCAGCAGTGAGTTTGGCAGCCTCTCTGGGGCCAACGTCCTGACTTTC
CDR3 protein: CASSEFGSLSGANVLTF

D gene: NA
J gene: TRBJ1-5
clone size: once
V gene: TRBV10-3
CDR3 DNA: TGTGCCATCAGTGAGTCCCGTCCCGCAGGGGATCTCACTCAGCCCCAGCATTTT
CDR3 protein: CAISESRPAGDLTQPQHF

D gene: NA
J gene: TRBJ2-3
clone size: many
V gene: TRBV28
CDR3 DNA: TGTGCCAGCAGTGGATGGGAGATAAGAGATACGCAGTATTTT
CDR3 protein: CASSGWEIRDTQYF

D gene: NA
J gene: TRBJ2-3
clone size: NA
V gene: TRBV20-1
CDR3 DNA: TGCAGTGCTGGCTGGGGAACCCGACGGCAGTATTTT
CDR3 protein: CSAGWGTRRQYF

D gene: NA
J gene: TRBJ2-1
clone size: NA
V gene: TRBV7-9
CDR3 DNA: TGTGCCAGCAGCCCCCTCGGGGTAGCGGACCCCAATGAGCAGTTCTTC
CDR3 protein: CASSPLGVADPNEQFF

D gene: NA
J gene: TRBJ2-7
clone size: NA
V gene: TRBV28
CDR3 DNA: TGTGCCAGCAGTTTACCAGGGTTCTACGAGCAGTACTTC
CDR3 protein: CASSLPGFYEQYF

D gene: NA
J gene: TRBJ1-2
clone size: few
V gene: TRBV10-3
CDR3 DNA: TGTGCCATCAGTGAGTCGCTTCAGGGTATCTCTGGCTACACCTTC
CDR3 protein: CAISESLQGISGYTF

D gene: NA
J gene: TRBJ2-1
clone size: many
V gene: TRBV27
CDR3 DNA: TGTGCCAGCAGTCCGGTCCGGAGCTCCTACAATGAGCAGTTCTTC
CDR3 protein: CASSPVRSSYNEQFF

D gene: TRBD2
J gene: TRBJ2-7
clone size: NA
V gene: TRBV20-1
CDR3 DNA: TGCAGTGCCCTTATGGGACTAGGATACTACGAGCAGTACTTC
CDR3 protein: CSALMGLGYYEQYF

D gene: NA
J gene: TRBJ2-1
clone size: NA
V gene: TRBV7-9
CDR3 DNA: TGTGCCAGCAGCTCCGGGGCAGGGGAGGGACCGTCCTACAATGAGCAGTTCTTC
CDR3 protein: CASSSGAGEGPSYNEQFF

D gene: NA
J gene: TRBJ1-2
clone size: once
V gene: TRBV28
CDR3 DNA: TGTGCCAGCAGTGGGGTTTGGGGCGCAGATGGCTACACCTTC
CDR3 protein: CASSGVWGADGYTF

D gene: NA
J gene: TRBJ2-4
clone size: few
V gene: TRBV7-2
CDR3 DNA: TGTGCCAGCAGCCGAACAGGGTCCAACGGGAACATTCAGTACTTC
CDR3 protein: CASSRTGSNGNIQYF

D gene: TRBD2
J gene: TRBJ2-3
clone size: NA
V gene: TRBV20-1
CDR3 DNA: TGCAGTGCTAGAGACCCCCTGGGACTAGCGGGGGGAGCGGGCCCCACAGATACGCAGTATTTT
CDR3 protein: CSARDPLGLAGGAGPTDTQYF

D gene: TRBD1
J gene: TRBJ1-1
clone size: NA
V gene: TRBV6-5
CDR3 DNA: TGTGCCAGCAGTATCGGGACAGGTGTGAACACTGAAGCTTTCTTT
CDR3 protein: CASSIGTGVNTEAFF

D gene: TRBD2
J gene: TRBJ2-3
clone size: few
V gene: TRBV7-3
CDR3 DNA: TGTGCCAGCAGTTCCGGACTAGCGGGATTCACGGATACGCAGTATTTT
CDR3 protein: CASSSGLAGFTDTQYF

D gene: TRBD2
J gene: TRBJ2-1
clone size: NA
V gene: TRBV20-1
CDR3 DNA: TGCAGTGCTAGGGGTGGGACTAGCGGGGAGTGGAATGAGCAGTTCTTC
CDR3 protein: CSARGGTSGEWNEQFF

D gene: TRBD1
J gene: TRBJ2-7
clone size: few
V gene: TRBV19
CDR3 DNA: TGTGCCACAACAGGGGGCCGCCACGAGCAGTACTTC
CDR3 protein: CATTGGRHEQYF

D gene: NA
J gene: TRBJ1-4
clone size: NA
V gene: TRBV15
CDR3 DNA: TGTGCCACCAGCAGAGATCCGGACGGCCCAAAACTGTTTTTT
CDR3 protein: CATSRDPDGPKLFF